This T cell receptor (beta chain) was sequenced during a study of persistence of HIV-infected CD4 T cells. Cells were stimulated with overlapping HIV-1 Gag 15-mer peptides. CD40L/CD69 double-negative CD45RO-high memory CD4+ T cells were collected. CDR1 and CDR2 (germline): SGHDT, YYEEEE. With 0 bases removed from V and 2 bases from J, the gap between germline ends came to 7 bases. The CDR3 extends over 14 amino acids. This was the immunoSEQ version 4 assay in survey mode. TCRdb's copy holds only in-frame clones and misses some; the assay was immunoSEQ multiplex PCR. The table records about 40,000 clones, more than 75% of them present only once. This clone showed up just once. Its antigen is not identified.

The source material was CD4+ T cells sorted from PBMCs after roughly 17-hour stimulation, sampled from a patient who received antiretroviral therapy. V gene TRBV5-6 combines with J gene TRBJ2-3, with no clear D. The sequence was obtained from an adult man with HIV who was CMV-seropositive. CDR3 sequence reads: CASSLETPTDTQYF. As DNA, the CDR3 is TGTGCCAGCAGCTTGGAAACTCCCACAGATACGCAGTATTTT.